The 17 T cell receptor beta chains listed next were all sequenced from one sample in a study of T cells in localized non-small cell lung cancer (TCRdb year 2020). The library was built by means of the immunoSEQ multiplex PCR assay. The clones in this table, taken by TCRdb from immuneACCESS, are in-frame only. Not every clone is retained; where verified, under half of the shortfall comes from an unresolved V gene, and the cause of the rest is unknown. For this sample the table gives about 2,900 clones, of which approximately 24% were detected only once. The ten top clones hold approximately 9% of the sample. The material was lung tumor tissue, obtained before any cancer treatment. These TCRs come from a male donor at least 60 years old with stage III lung adenocarcinoma.

Judged by abundance, this clone is medium-sized. The V call is TRBV7-2, the J call TRBJ1-1, with 8 nucleotides matching TRBD1. V lost 0 bases, J lost 7 bases, and 1 base stayed unmatched. The CDR3 extends over 13 amino acids. From germline, CDR1 is SGHTA and CDR2 FQGNSA. CDR3 loop: CASSLAGTGEAFF. The CDR3 DNA sequence: TGTGCCAGCAGCTTAGCCGGGACAGGTGAAGCTTTCTTT.

The chain links TRBV29-1 to TRBJ2-7; TRBD1 is a possible D gene (7 bases). Germline-derived CDR1 and CDR2 are SQVTM and ANQGSEA. The V and J ends lost 3 bases and 3 bases respectively, with 15 bases between them. CDR3 length: 14 residues. CDR3 in amino acids: CSVEGGQRYYEQYF. Written as DNA, the CDR3 is TGCAGCGTTGAGGGGGGACAGCGCTACTACGAGCAGTACTTC.

The genes are TRBV11-3 and TRBJ2-5; maybe TRBD2 (7 bases). Between the trimmed V and J ends, which lost 6 bases and 5 bases, there was a span of 16 bases. Germline V CDR1 and CDR2: SGHNT, YENEEA. CDR3 length: 14 amino acids. The CDR3 sequence is CASSSRGAVETQYF. In DNA, the CDR3 is TGTGCCAGCAGTTCCCGGGGGGCGGTGGAGACCCAGTACTTC.

This chain uses TRBV10-3 with TRBJ1-5; D unclear. This CDR3 region has 12 residues. Germline values: CDR1 ENHRY, CDR2 SYGVKD. The ends were cut back, 1 base at V and 4 bases at J, with 2 bases in the middle. CDR3 nucleotides: TGTGCCATCAGTGAGTTAAATCAGCCCCAGCATTTT. Protein: CAISELNQPQHF.

The chain employs TRBV29-1 and TRBJ2-6; no reliable D call. V shed 4 bases and J shed 0 bases, with 7 bases lying between them. Germline lookup yields CDR1 SQVTM and CDR2 ANQGSEA. CDR3 length equals 14 residues. CDR3: CSVGPYSGANVLTF. CDR3 sequence (DNA): TGCAGCGTTGGTCCTTACTCTGGGGCCAACGTCCTGACTTTC.

By proportion, this clone is medium-sized. The chain uses TRBV6-8 and TRBJ2-1, with TRBD2 as a possible D gene (6 bases). Trimming left V 6 bases short and J 9 bases short, with 12 bases between. The CDR3 loop spans 12 amino acids. Germline loops: CDR1 MNHGY, CDR2 SAAAGT. The CDR3 DNA follows: TGTGCCAGCAGCCTCTCCGGGGGTGAGCAGTTCTTC. Residues: CASSLSGGEQFF.

This chain joins TRBV19 and TRBJ2-4, with D perhaps TRBD1 or TRBD2 (5 bases each). The CDR3 extends over 13 amino acids. CDR1 is LNHDA and CDR2 is SQIVND in the germline V gene (reference sequence). Trimming left V 5 bases short and J 1 base short, with 6 bases between. The CDR3 DNA reads as TGTGCCAGTAGTTGGGGGGCCAAAAACATTCAGTACTTC. It is translated as CASSWGAKNIQYF.

The chain is built from TRBV11-3 and TRBJ1-1; the match to TRBD1 covers 8 bases. Germline CDR1 and CDR2: SGHNT and YENEEA. The CDR3 covers 15 residues. Trimming removed 5 bases from V and 4 bases from J; junction bases left unmatched: 9. The CDR3 loop is CASSPTGALVTEAFF. CDR3 nucleotides: TGTGCCAGCAGCCCGACAGGGGCATTAGTCACTGAAGCTTTCTTT.

Only a few counts were recorded for this clone. The rearrangement joins TRBV7-5 to TRBJ1-2; the table calls TRBD1, which could not be checked here. TRBV7-5 is described as a pseudogene. CDR3 length: 16 amino acids. The CDR3 sequence: CASSLDPRQGNYGYTF. CDR3 DNA sequence: TGTGCCAGCAGCTTAGATCCCCGACAGGGGAACTATGGCTACACCTTC.

This clone was detected only a few times. The V and J genes are TRBV4-1 and TRBJ2-7; TRBD2 matches at 7 bases. The CDR3 covers 16 residues. The junction had 10 bases not matched to a gene; V was cut back by 1 base and J by 4 bases. The germline V gene has CDR1 MGHRA and CDR2 YSYEKL. CDR3 sequence (DNA): TGCGCCAGCAGCCAAGGGGGGGGTCAGGACTTTTACGAGCAGTACTTC. This gives the protein CASSQGGGQDFYEQYF.

This clone has only one observation. V and J are TRBV19 and TRBJ2-1, with 9 bases fitting TRBD1. The ends lost 1 base at V and 7 bases at J; junction bases unmatched: 2. This CDR3 comprises 14 residues. The germline gives CDR1 LNHDA, CDR2 SQIVND (reference sequence). The chain's CDR3 is CASSIAGTGNEQFF. The CDR3, as DNA: TGTGCCAGTAGTATAGCCGGGACAGGGAATGAGCAGTTCTTC.

In nucleotides, the CDR3 is TGTGCCAGCAGTAACGGGAATCTGACACAAAGTCGGGCCAACGTCCTGACTTTC. It translates to CASSNGNLTQSRANVLTF. The J gene is TRBJ2-6, the V gene TRBV28; D perhaps matches TRBD2 (5 bases). Germline assignment: CDR1 MDHEN and CDR2 SYDVKM. The length of the CDR3 is 18 residues. V was clipped by 5 bases and J by 5 bases, with 22 bases between them.

This clone came up a few times. The chain uses TRBV9 and TRBJ2-5; 7 bases align to TRBD1. The ends lost 5 bases at V and 4 bases at J; junction bases unmatched: 11. The germline V gene encodes CDR1 SGDLS and CDR2 YYNGEE. The CDR3 is 15 amino acids. CDR3 bases: TGTGCCAGCAGTGAGGACCGGGCAGGGGGAGAGACCCAGTACTTC. It is translated as CASSEDRAGGETQYF.

This clone was observed a few times. This chain connects TRBV30 to TRBJ1-1; D not resolved. CDR1 GTSNPN and CDR2 SVGIG come from the germline V gene (reference sequence). The CDR3 extends over 15 amino acids. Trimming stripped 0 bases from V and 4 bases from J, with 15 bases between. CDR3 protein: CAWSVQKGWTTEAFF. Written as DNA, the CDR3 is TGTGCCTGGAGTGTACAGAAGGGATGGACCACTGAAGCTTTCTTT.

This clone is deemed medium-sized. This sequence joins TRBV11-3 and TRBJ2-7, with 7 bases identical to TRBD1. Germline V CDR1 and CDR2: SGHNT, YENEEA. The CDR3 is 15 amino acids. Unmatched junction bases numbered 9, after V lost 5 bases and J lost 2 bases. Written as DNA, the CDR3 is TGTGCCAGCAGCCCAGAAGTGACAGGGCCCTACGAGCAGTACTTC. It specifies CASSPEVTGPYEQYF.

The chain recombines TRBV5-1 with TRBJ1-1, with D possibly TRBD1 on 6 matching bases. Germline CDR1 reads SGHRS; CDR2 reads YFSETQ. The ends were cut back, 0 bases at V and 4 bases at J, with 13 bases in the middle. This CDR3 has 15 residues. The CDR3 spells CASSLVVGGLTEAFF. The CDR3 DNA reads TGCGCCAGCAGCTTGGTTGTTGGGGGGCTCACTGAAGCTTTCTTT.

There are a few counts of this clone. The rearrangement uses TRBV11-3 and TRBJ1-4; possibly TRBD1 for D (6 bases). Germline lookup yields CDR1 SGHNT and CDR2 YENEEA. CDR3 size: 16 residues. The ends were cut back, 5 bases at V and 0 bases at J, with 13 bases in the middle. The CDR3 protein is CASSPRQGTTNEKLFF. As DNA, the CDR3 is TGTGCCAGCAGCCCCCGGCAGGGGACAACTAATGAAAAACTGTTTTTT.